The 29 T cell receptor beta chains below were found in one sample sequenced in a study of tumor-infiltrating lymphocytes in primary liver carcinoma. Production of TCR beta cDNA used approximately 0.55 ug total RNA together with a constant-region primer. Slightly modified ARM-PCR, run as three nested multiplex PCR rounds, produced the TCR beta libraries. Each of the first two PCR rounds ran around 10 cycles with TRBV1-TRBV30 forward and C-beta reverse primers. TCRdb re-called the multiplex PCR reads with MiXCR, one entry per CDR3 protein. The data show 110,000 or so distinct CDR3 sequences, around 84% seen once. Total RNA and DNA came together from roughly 20-30 mg of bulk tissue without cell sorting. The sequenced sample was liver tumor tissue from sampling region 3. Subset denoted: tumor region T3, left-lateral pole. Every receptor here comes from a man aged 35 to 55 with primary liver carcinoma and hepatitis B virus infection.

This clonotype appeared a few times. V is TRBV12-3 or TRBV12-4 and J is TRBJ2-1, with 8 bases aligning to TRBD2. J gave up 12 bases and V 6 bases, and 16 bases lay outside the gene matches. This CDR3 contains 15 residues. The CDR3 DNA sequence: TGTGCCAGCAGCCTTGGACTAACGGGAGGGGTTTGGCAGTTCTTC. It specifies CASSLGLTGGVWQFF.

Comment on this clonotype: Germline is not matched at one junction end, which may reflect a read error. The chain combines TRBV10-1 with TRBJ2-1, with a tentative D call TRBD2 (6 bases). From germline, CDR1 is WNHNN and CDR2 SYGVQD (reference sequence). This CDR3 spans 15 amino acids. For the CDR3, the DNA is TGCGCCAGCAGTGGACTAGTGGGAGCGCCCAATGAGCAATTCTTC. Protein: CASSGLVGAPNEQFF.

This clonotype was observed a single time. The germline gene is not matched at one end of the junction; a read error may be the cause. The chain recombines TRBV6-1 with TRBJ2-3, with D unresolved. CDR3 length: 15 residues. Germline CDR1 and CDR2: MNHNS and SASEGT. CDR3 in amino acids: CTSSENFQVTDTEYF. Written as DNA, the CDR3 is TGTACCAGCAGTGAAAACTTCCAAGTCACTGATACGGAGTATTTT.

About this clonotype itself: Germline is not matched at one junction end, which may reflect a read error. The chain uses TRBV5-1 and TRBJ2-3; the D gene is possibly TRBD2 (6 bases). The CDR3 contains 13 residues. Per germline, CDR1 SGHRS and CDR2 YFSETQ. For the CDR3, the DNA is TGCACCAGGAGCTTGGACGCGGGGGATACGCAGTATTTT. As protein: CTRSLDAGDTQYF.

This clonotype was seen just once. The chain couples TRBV4-1 to TRBJ1-5; D possibly corresponds to TRBD1 (5 bases). Deletions cut 4 bases from V and 15 bases from J, with 25 bases between. This CDR3 region has 15 residues. The germline gives CDR1 MGHRA, CDR2 YSYEKL. DNA of the CDR3: TGCGCCAGCAGCCCCATAGAGGGGAGCAATCAGCCCAGGCATTTT. The encoded protein is CASSPIEGSNQPRHF.

Regarding this clonotype: Here the CDR3 omits its conserved ending phenylalanine or tryptophan, so a read error is the likely source. The CDR3 nucleotides are TGTGCCACCAATTATCAAGGAGGAGAGACCCAGTACTTA. It yields the protein CATNYQGGETQYL. The gene calls are TRBV15 and TRBJ2-5, with TRBD2 as a possible D gene (5 bases). Germline V lookup: CDR1 LNHNV, CDR2 YYDKDF (reference sequence). The length of the CDR3 is 13 residues. Trimming removed 7 bases at V and 4 bases at J, with 13 bases between.

Remarks on this clonotype: A read error may account for a junction end that differs from germline. The chain links TRBV6-1 to TRBJ1-2; TRBD1 is a possible D gene (5 bases). CDR1 MNHNS and CDR2 SASEGT come from the germline V gene. The CDR3 sequence is 14 residues long. Here the CDR3 DNA reads TGTGCCAGCTGTGCTGTCAGGGACGTCTATGACTACACCTTC. As protein: CASCAVRDVYDYTF.

Worth noting for this clonotype: This may stem from a read error, because a much larger clone lies one nucleotide away. V gene TRBV5-1 combines with J gene TRBJ2-7; D is tentatively TRBD1 or TRBD2 (5 bases each). This CDR3 spans 13 amino acids. In germline, CDR1 is SGHRS, CDR2 YFSETQ. The CDR3 is CANSFGAGNEQYF. The DNA of the CDR3 is TGCGCCAACAGCTTCGGGGCAGGAAACGAGCAGTACTTC.

On this clonotype itself: One end of the junction is discordant with germline, which a read error may explain. The rearrangement uses TRBV5-1 and TRBJ1-1, with D possibly TRBD1 on 5 matching bases. There are 14 residues in the CDR3. Germline CDR1 SGHRS, CDR2 YFSETQ. This chain's CDR3 is CASSLVGGYTKAFF. In DNA form, the CDR3 reads TGCGCCAGCAGCTTGGTCGGGGGGTACACTAAAGCTTTCTTT.

This clonotype was detected once. The junction and the germline gene differ at one end; a read error may be behind it. The V gene is TRBV6-2 or TRBV6-3, the J gene TRBJ2-2; 7 positions agree with TRBD2. Germline CDR1 is MNHEY and CDR2 is SVGEGT. CDR3 length: 16 residues. CDR3 sequence: CASCYSSLAATGELFF. Here the CDR3 DNA reads TGTGCCAGCTGTTACTCGTCGCTAGCGGCCACCGGGGAGCTTTTTTTT.

A word on this clonotype: A read error may account for a junction end that differs from germline. This chain connects TRBV11-3 to TRBJ2-1; D may be TRBD2 (5 bases). The V gene's germline CDR1 is SGHNT and CDR2 YENEEA. This CDR3 is built from 12 residues. CDR3 sequence reads: CTSGLNPGERFF. The CDR3 DNA sequence: TGTACCAGCGGCTTGAACCCCGGTGAGCGGTTCTTC.

A note on this clonotype: This could be a read error, since a much larger clone is one nucleotide away. The chain carries TRBV2 and TRBJ1-2, with a weak D call TRBD1 (5 bases). From germline, CDR1 is SNHLY and CDR2 FYNNEI. The CDR3 is 15 amino acids. V was shortened by 4 bases and J by 3 bases, with 15 bases between the two germline ends. In nucleotides, the CDR3 is TGTGCCAGCAGTGCTCCCGGGGGGGTAGACTATGGCTACACCTTC. Its translation: CASSAPGGVDYGYTF.

This clonotype was recorded a few times. The rearrangement links TRBV6-4 to TRBJ1-5, with a tentative D call TRBD1 (5 bases). CDR1 MRHNA and CDR2 SNTAGT come from the germline V gene. V lost 3 bases, J lost 7 bases, and 10 bases lay in between. The CDR3 spans 13 residues. DNA of the CDR3: TGTGCCAGCAGTGAGGTATGGGGCCAGCCCCAGCATTTT. Translated, it gives CASSEVWGQPQHF.

Concerning this clonotype: Without the conserved terminal phenylalanine or tryptophan, this CDR3 likely stems from a read error. The chain uses TRBV12-3 or TRBV12-4 and TRBJ1-5; TRBD1 is a possible D gene (6 bases). V lost 9 bases to trimming and J lost 7 bases, with 22 bases between them. This CDR3 spans 15 amino acids. CDR3 nucleotide sequence: TGTGCCAGTAGCTCCAGGCAGGGGCTGAGGCAGCCCCAGCATTAT. Translated: CASSSRQGLRQPQHY.

For this clonotype: Germline is not matched at one junction end, which may reflect a read error. V usage is TRBV12-3 or TRBV12-4 and J usage is TRBJ1-2; 7 nucleotides match TRBD1. The CDR3 covers 12 residues. DNA for the CDR3: TGTGTCAGCAGTATAGGGGGCTATGGCTACACTTTC. Its translation: CVSSIGGYGYTF.

As for this clonotype: The junction shows a germline mismatch at one end, possibly a read error. The rearrangement uses TRBV12-3 or TRBV12-4 and TRBJ2-3, with D perhaps TRBD2 (5 bases). This CDR3 is built from 15 residues. This chain's CDR3 is CASSSDWTVGDRQYF. CDR3 sequence (DNA): TGTGCCAGTAGTTCCGACTGGACTGTTGGGGATAGGCAGTATTTT.

This clonotype has only a few counts. A much larger clone sits a single nucleotide away, making a read error possible. The chain has TRBV24-1 and TRBJ1-1, with TRBD1 as a possible D gene (6 bases). From germline, CDR1 is KGHDR and CDR2 SFDVKD. This CDR3 contains 15 residues. CDR3 region: CATSGVGAENTEASF. CDR3 DNA sequence: TGTGCCACCAGTGGTGTGGGGGCGGAGAACACTGAAGCTTCCTTT.

In the case of this clonotype: A much larger clone differs by one base, so this may be a read error. The rearrangement links TRBV30 to TRBJ2-7, with 7 bases lining up with TRBD1. The V gene's germline CDR1 is GTSNPN and CDR2 SVGIG (reference sequence). CDR3 length: 13 amino acids. The CDR3 here is CVWTSRDSYEQYF. The CDR3 region has the DNA TGTGTCTGGACCTCCCGGGACAGCTACGAGCAGTACTTC.

The gene calls are TRBV29-1 and TRBJ1-2; D remains unclear. V lost 6 bases, J lost 7 bases, and 12 bases lay in between. This CDR3 region has 11 residues. The germline CDR1 and CDR2 sequences are SQVTM and ANQGSEA. CDR3 loop: CSVESLRGYTF. CDR3 DNA sequence: TGCAGCGTCGAGAGTCTTCGTGGCTACACCTTC.

This chain connects TRBV28 to TRBJ2-4; D unclear. The length of the CDR3 is 16 residues. V shed 5 bases and J shed 1 base, with 15 bases lying between them. Germline CDR1 and CDR2: MDHEN and SYDVKM. The CDR3 loop reads CASSTYHAKAKNIQYF. The DNA of the CDR3 is TGTGCCAGCAGTACATACCATGCCAAGGCCAAAAACATTCAGTACTTC.

This clonotype was seen a handful of times. The junction departs from germline at one end; a sequencing error may be responsible. The rearrangement links TRBV28 to TRBJ1-2, with 7 bases lining up with TRBD1. The CDR3 sequence is 15 residues long. The germline V gene has CDR1 MDHEN and CDR2 SYDVKM. The CDR3, as DNA: TGTACCAGCAGGTCTCCGGGACAGTGGAGGAATGGCTACACCTTC. As protein: CTSRSPGQWRNGYTF.

The chain is built from TRBV5-4 and TRBJ2-5, with D hard to call. V was shortened by 1 base and J by 2 bases, with 9 bases between the two germline ends. The V gene's germline CDR1 is SGHNT and CDR2 YYREEE (reference sequence). The CDR3 spans 14 residues. The CDR3 here is CASSLIHLQETQYF. CDR3 DNA: TGTGCCAGCAGCTTGATCCATCTTCAAGAGACCCAGTACTTC.

On this clonotype itself: The junction differs from germline at one of its ends, possibly a read error. J is TRBJ2-3 and V is TRBV7-9, with 7 nucleotides matching TRBD2. This CDR3 spans 14 amino acids. From germline, CDR1 is SEHNR and CDR2 FQNEAQ (reference sequence). The CDR3 DNA is TGTGTCAGCAGCTTTGTGGGAGGGGACCATACGCAGTATTTT. Protein product: CVSSFVGGDHTQYF.

The sample holds a few counts of this clonotype. This clone may be a read error of a much larger clone one base away. In DNA, the CDR3 is TGTGCCGCGGGGCGAAAGCAGTTCTTC. This gives the protein CAAGRKQFF. V usage is TRBV30 and J usage is TRBJ2-1; D might be TRBD2 (6 bases). Deletions cut 8 bases from V and 11 bases from J, with 10 bases between. Germline lookup yields CDR1 GTSNPN and CDR2 SVGIG (reference sequence). The CDR3 sequence is 9 residues long.

As concerns this clonotype: A read error may produce the germline difference seen at one junction end. The V call is TRBV6-1, the J call TRBJ1-1; D remains ambiguous. Germline-derived CDR1 and CDR2 are MNHNS and SASEGT. The CDR3 totals 14 residues. CDR3: CAGSYRMTNTEAFF. As DNA, the CDR3 is TGTGCCGGCAGTTACCGAATGACGAACACTGAAGCTTTCTTT.

In regard to this clonotype: This may be a read error: a much more frequent sequence differs by one nucleotide. The J gene is TRBJ2-2, the V gene TRBV28; TRBD1 matches 9 bases. The CDR3 totals 15 residues. The V and J ends lost 5 bases and 0 bases, in that order; junction bases with no gene match: 1. Germline V CDR1 and CDR2: MDHEN, SYDVKM. CDR3 amino acids: CASSRTGANTGELFF. CDR3 nucleotides: TGTGCCAGCAGTCGGACAGGGGCGAACACCGGGGAGCTGTTTTTT.

In the case of this clonotype: This sequence may be a read error, since a much larger clone differs from it by one base. The rearrangement joins TRBV7-9 to TRBJ1-6; D is uncertain. CDR1 and CDR2 (germline): SEHNR, FQNEAQ (reference sequence). The CDR3 sequence is 12 residues long. This chain's CDR3 is CVSSGPNSPLHF. CDR3 nucleotide sequence: TGTGTCAGCAGCGGTCCCAATTCACCCCTCCACTTT.

With respect to this clonotype: A read error may account for a junction end that differs from germline. The CDR3 sequence: CASGLEAVQETQYF. The CDR3 DNA sequence: TGTGCCAGCGGCTTGGAGGCTGTCCAAGAGACCCAGTACTTC. The chain uses TRBV5-6 and TRBJ2-5; a possible D gene is TRBD2 (5 bases). In germline, CDR1 is SGHDT, CDR2 YYEEEE. The CDR3 length is 14 residues. The whole variable domain, remainder taken from reference TRBV5-6 and TRBJ2-5, is DAGVTQSPTHLIKTRGQQVTLRCSPKSGHDTVSWYQQALGQGPQFIFQYYEEEERQRGNFPDRFSGHQFPNYSSELNVNALLLGDSALYLCASGLEAVQETQYFGPGTRLLVL.

There are a few counts of this clonotype. The V and J genes are TRBV7-3 and TRBJ1-1; perhaps TRBD1 as D (6 bases). There are 15 residues in the CDR3. Between the trimmed V and J ends, which lost 6 bases and 3 bases, there was a span of 17 bases. The germline gives CDR1 SGHTA, CDR2 FQGTGA. For the CDR3, the DNA is TGTGCCAGCAGTCCGAGGGGGGGCTGGTACACTGAAGCTTTCTTT. Its translation is CASSPRGGWYTEAFF.